Included here is one TCR beta chain sequence, with context. Assay used: immunoSEQ multiplex PCR; TCRdb lists only in-frame clones, some missing. Here the sample spans around 68,000 clones, around 87% being singletons. These data come from a study of blood T cell repertoires in COVID-19. At the level of the study: Sources were T cells, B-cell-depleted T cells, or PBMCs; the material itself was cDNA or gDNA.

Trimming cost V 5 bases and J 1 base; bases outside gene matches: 1. Germline CDR1 and CDR2: SNHLY and FYNNEI. The CDR3 loop spans 13 amino acids. The gene calls are TRBV2 and TRBJ1-1; 7 bases map to TRBD1. Material for sequencing was peripheral blood. This TCR derives from a man aged 50 or older with active COVID-19. Here the CDR3 DNA reads TGTGCCAGCAGTAGGACAGGGAACACTGAAGCTTTCTTT. Its protein product is CASSRTGNTEAFF. Complete variable domain (other parts from reference TRBV2 and TRBJ1-1): EPEVTQTPSHQVTQMGQEVILRCVPISNHLYFYWYRQILGQKVEFLVSFYNNEISEKSEIFDDQFSVERPDGSNFTLKIRSTKLEDSAMYFCASSRTGNTEAFFGQGTRLTVV.